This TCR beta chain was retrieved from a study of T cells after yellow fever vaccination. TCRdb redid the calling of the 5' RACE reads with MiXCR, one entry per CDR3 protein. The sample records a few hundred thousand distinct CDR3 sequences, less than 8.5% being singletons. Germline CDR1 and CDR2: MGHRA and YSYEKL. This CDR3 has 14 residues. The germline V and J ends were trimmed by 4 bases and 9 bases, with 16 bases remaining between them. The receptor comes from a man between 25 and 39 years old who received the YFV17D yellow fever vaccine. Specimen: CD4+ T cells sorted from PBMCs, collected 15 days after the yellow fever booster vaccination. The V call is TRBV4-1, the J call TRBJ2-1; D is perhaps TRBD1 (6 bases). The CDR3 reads CASSPQRGWAEQFF. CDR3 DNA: TGCGCCAGCAGCCCCCAGAGGGGGTGGGCTGAGCAGTTCTTC.